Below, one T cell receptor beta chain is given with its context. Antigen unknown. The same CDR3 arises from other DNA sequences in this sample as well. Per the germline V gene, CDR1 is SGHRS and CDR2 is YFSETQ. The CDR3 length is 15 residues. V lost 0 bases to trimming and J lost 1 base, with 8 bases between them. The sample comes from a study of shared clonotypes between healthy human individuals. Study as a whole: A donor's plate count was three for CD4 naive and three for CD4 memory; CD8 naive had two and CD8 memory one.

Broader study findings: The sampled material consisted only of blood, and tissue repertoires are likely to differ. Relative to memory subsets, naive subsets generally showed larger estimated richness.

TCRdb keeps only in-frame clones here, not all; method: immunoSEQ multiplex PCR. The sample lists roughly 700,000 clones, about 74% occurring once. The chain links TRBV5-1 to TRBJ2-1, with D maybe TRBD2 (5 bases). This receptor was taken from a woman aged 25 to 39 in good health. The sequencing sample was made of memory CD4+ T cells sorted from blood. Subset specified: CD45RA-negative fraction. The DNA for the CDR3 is TGCGCCAGCAGCTTGGATAGCGCTTCCTACAATGAGCAGTTCTTC. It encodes CASSLDSASYNEQFF.